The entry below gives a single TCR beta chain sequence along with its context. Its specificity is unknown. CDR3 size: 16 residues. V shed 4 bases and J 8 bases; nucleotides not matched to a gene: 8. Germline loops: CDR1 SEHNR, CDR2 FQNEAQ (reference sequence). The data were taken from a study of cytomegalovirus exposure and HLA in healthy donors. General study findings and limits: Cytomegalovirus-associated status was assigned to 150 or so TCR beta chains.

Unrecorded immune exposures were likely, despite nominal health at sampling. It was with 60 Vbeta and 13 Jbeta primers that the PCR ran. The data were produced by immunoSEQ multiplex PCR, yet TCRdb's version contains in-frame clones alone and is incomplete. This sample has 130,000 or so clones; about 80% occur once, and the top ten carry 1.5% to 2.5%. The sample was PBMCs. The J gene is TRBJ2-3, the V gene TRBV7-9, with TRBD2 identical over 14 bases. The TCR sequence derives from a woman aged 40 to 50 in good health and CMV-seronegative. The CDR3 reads CASSSEATSGRATQYF. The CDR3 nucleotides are TGTGCCAGCAGCTCCGAGGCGACTAGCGGGAGGGCTACGCAGTATTTT.